The sequence of this T cell receptor (beta chain) was determined in a study of radiation and T cells in renal cell carcinoma (dated by TCRdb to the early 2020s). With regard to the full study: Samples were obtained from a clinical trial, in which 15 Gy stereotactic body radiation therapy was delivered to primary renal cell carcinomas and nephrectomy was performed 4 weeks later. In total, about 50 samples underwent TCR beta sequencing: around 25 tumors plus 27 peripheral blood samples. A total of 3.5 million to 4.5 million unique CDR3 nucleotide sequences, encoding 2,500,000 or so unique CDR3 amino acid sequences, were found across all 50 or so samples.

A remark on this clone: What this receptor recognizes is not known. Per-nucleotide qualities are absent, and no much larger clonotype sits a single base away.

What the study reported, not specific to this receptor: Top tumor clonotypes rose in blood from baseline to 2 weeks post-radiation, then contracted by 4 weeks, suggesting transient expansion of tumor-resident clones. Because the trial had a single-armed design, the trial could not examine how radiation dose or scheduling affected the TCR repertoire. No pretreatment tumor biopsies were available, so the baseline intratumoral presence of clonotypes could not be determined. Tracking of blood repertoire dynamics stopped at roughly 4 weeks after treatment, with no follow-up past that point.

The meaning of the sample's time point label: blood 2 weeks post-SBRT. The treatment or condition label corresponds to: 15 Gy SBRT to primary tumor, nephrectomy 4 weeks later. To track tumor-enriched clonotypes, serial peripheral blood was sampled from radiation-treated patients at baseline and at 2 weeks and 4 weeks after SBRT. Every patient's renal cell carcinoma showed clear cell pathology. Genomic DNA for TCR sequencing was prepared using the QIAamp DNA Blood Mini Kit (Qiagen). Only samples passing all quality control checks were included in the analyses. The immunoSEQ kit was used, according to the manufacturer's recommendations, to generate TCR beta libraries from genomic DNA. To prepare the libraries, a first multiplex PCR with proprietary primers was run, followed by a second PCR that added unique barcodes, and a bead cleanup was done after each round. Each sample batch included a kit-provided positive control reaction and a negative control reaction. The final libraries were assessed on an Agilent 4200 TapeStation D1000 ScreenTape, pooled by volume, and quantified by qPCR. Sequencing was performed on an Illumina NextSeq500 with a MidOutput 150-cycle cartridge, and 156 Read1 and 15 Index1 cycles were run with kit custom primers. The pooled library was loaded at approximately 0.96 pM, and approximately 18% PhiX control was spiked in. The published analysis was carried out like this. Vendor-processed data were analyzed in R, and a clonotype was defined as all T cells sharing the same CDR3 nucleotide sequence. In the clone abundance analyses, frequencies in each sample were normalized to that sample's 10,000 most abundant clones. Public T cell clones, averaging fewer than five per sample, were removed before analysis. An abundance difference of at least 32-fold between compartments was the criterion for calling clonotypes tumor-enriched or baseline blood-enriched. A beta-binomial differential abundance model was used to identify clonotypes that were expanded or contracted between blood time points. The Baroni-Urbani and Buser coefficient was used to measure tumor-blood repertoire similarity, and groups were compared with two-tailed Wilcoxon tests in R. TCRdb re-hosts the immuneACCESS table, in-frame sequences only. Its copies lack some clones; in the studies checked, an unresolved V gene accounts for under half of them, and the cause for the rest is not known. V and J calls and clone size are copied from that table; D and trimming were computed from the DNA. This sample holds just over 150,000 clones; roughly 89% were observed only once. Of the sample, over 10% falls within the top ten clones.

The CDR3 spans 13 residues, from the cysteine through the phenylalanine. Solely the CDR3 DNA is kept, with 39 bases framed from the first base. Deletion took 8 bases off V and 10 bases off J, with a span of 20 bases between the germline ends. As encoded in the germline V gene (reference sequence), CDR1 is GTSNPN while CDR2 is SVGIG. The receptor was isolated from a woman aged 45-65 years with renal cell carcinoma. This material consisted of blood, taken from a patient whose treatment included radiotherapy and nephrectomy. In this chain, TRBV30 is recombined with TRBJ1-4, and TRBD1 may be the D gene, going by 5 matching bases. The sequence in DNA is TGTGCCGTAACGGGACCGCAGATAGGAAAACTGTTTTTT. Protein translation: CAVTGPQIGKLFF. Reference TRBV30 and TRBJ1-4 genes cover what lies past the CDR3, so the full variable domain is SQTIHQWPATLVQPVGSPLSLECTVEGTSNPNLYWYRQAAGRGLQLLFYSVGIGQISSEVPQNLSASRPQDRQFILSSKKLLLSDSGFYLCAVTGPQIGKLFFGSGTQLSVL.